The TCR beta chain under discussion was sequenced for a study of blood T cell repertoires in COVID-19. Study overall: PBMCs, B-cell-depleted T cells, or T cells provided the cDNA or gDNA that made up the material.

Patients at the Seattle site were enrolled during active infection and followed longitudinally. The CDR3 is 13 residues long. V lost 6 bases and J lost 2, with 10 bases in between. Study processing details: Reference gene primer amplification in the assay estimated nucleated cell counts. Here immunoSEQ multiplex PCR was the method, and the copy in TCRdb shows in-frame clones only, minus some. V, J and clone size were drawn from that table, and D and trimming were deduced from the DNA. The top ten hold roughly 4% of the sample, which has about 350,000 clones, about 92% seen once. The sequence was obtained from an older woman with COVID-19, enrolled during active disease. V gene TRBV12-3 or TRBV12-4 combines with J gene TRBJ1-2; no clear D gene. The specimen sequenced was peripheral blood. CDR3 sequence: CASSVENNYGYTF. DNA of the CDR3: TGTGCCAGCAGCGTCGAGAACAACTATGGCTACACCTTC.